Below, 32 T cell receptor beta chains from the same sample are listed, as sequenced in a study of blood T cell repertoires in COVID-19. The method was immunoSEQ multiplex PCR; TCRdb's version includes in-frame clones alone and lacks a portion of them. The sample holds 140,000 to 150,000 clones, approximately 91% seen once. The source material was peripheral blood. Receptor source: a man in his sixties or seventies with acute or convalescent COVID-19.

The V and J genes are TRBV7-9 and TRBJ2-1; D is unclear. The V and J ends lost 5 bases and 10 bases respectively, with 12 bases between them. This CDR3 contains 12 residues. In germline, CDR1 is SEHNR, CDR2 FQNEAQ (reference sequence). CDR3 DNA: TGTGCCAGCAGCCCGCAGGATGGCGAGCAGTTCTTC. This translates into CASSPQDGEQFF.

This chain uses TRBV6-1 with TRBJ1-2; unclear D gene. Germline CDR1 reads MNHNS; CDR2 reads SASEGT. Trimming shortened V by 2 bases and J by 1 base, and 8 bases separated the two germline ends. The CDR3 has 14 residues. The CDR3 loop is CASSEMAGNYGYTF. As DNA, the CDR3 is TGTGCCAGCAGTGAAATGGCGGGTAACTATGGCTACACCTTC.

This chain connects TRBV30 to TRBJ2-2; 9 bases are a match to TRBD2. Germline CDR1 reads GTSNPN; CDR2 reads SVGIG (reference sequence). CDR3 length: 15 amino acids. The trim removed 4 bases at V and 4 bases at J, leaving 7 bases unmatched. CDR3 residues: CAWNWASGTTGELFF. The CDR3 DNA sequence: TGTGCCTGGAATTGGGCTAGCGGGACCACCGGGGAGCTGTTTTTT.

The V call is TRBV10-1, the J call TRBJ2-2; TRBD1 might be the D (6 bases). V gave up 9 bases and J gave up 0 bases, with 8 bases separating them. CDR1 is WNHNN, CDR2 SYGVQD, per germline (reference sequence). The length of the CDR3 is 13 residues. In DNA, the CDR3 is TGCGCCAGTCGACAGGCGAACACCGGGGAGCTGTTTTTT. This sequence encodes CASRQANTGELFF.

The chain combines TRBV6-2 or TRBV6-3 with TRBJ2-7; 9 bases are a match to TRBD1. In germline, CDR1 is MNHEY, CDR2 SVGEGT. The CDR3 sequence is 13 residues long. Trimming at V came to 5 bases and at J to 6 bases, leaving 5 bases not matched to a gene. CDR3: CASSNRGPGEQYF. As DNA, the CDR3 is TGTGCCAGCAGTAACAGGGGGCCGGGCGAGCAGTACTTC.

The chain links TRBV7-2 to TRBJ2-4; TRBD1 might be the D (6 bases). The V gene lost 5 bases and the J gene lost 4 bases, with 21 bases spanning the gap. CDR1 is SGHTA, CDR2 FQGNSA, per germline. This CDR3 is 17 amino acids long. As DNA, the CDR3 is TGTGCCAGCAGCCTGGGGGCGGGCCACCTTACTAAAAACATTCAGTACTTC. This sequence encodes CASSLGAGHLTKNIQYF.

This chain connects TRBV5-4 to TRBJ2-7, with 11 bases fitting TRBD2. J gave up 2 bases and V 3 bases, and 4 bases lay outside the gene matches. The CDR3 contains 15 residues. The germline gives CDR1 SGHNT, CDR2 YYREEE (reference sequence). CDR3 region: CASSSGTSGTYEQYF. For the CDR3, the DNA is TGTGCCAGCAGCTCCGGGACTAGCGGCACCTACGAGCAGTACTTC.

The chain couples TRBV7-6 to TRBJ2-7, with D unclear. Looked up from germline, CDR1 is SGHVS and CDR2 is FNYEAQ. The CDR3 covers 15 residues. Trimming removed 1 base from V and 2 bases from J, with 12 bases in between. The CDR3 nucleotides read TGTGCCAGCAGCTTAGAGCATGCTAGTCCCTACGAGCAGTACTTC. As protein: CASSLEHASPYEQYF.

The chain joins TRBV3-1 (or the pseudogene TRBV3-2) to TRBJ2-7; 13 bases line up with TRBD2. The CDR3 runs to 15 residues. V shed 1 base and J 6 bases; nucleotides not matched to a gene: 3. Germline V lookup: CDR1 LGHDT, CDR2 YNNKEL (reference sequence). The CDR3 loop reads CASSQGTSGGVEQYF. DNA of the CDR3: TGTGCCAGCAGCCAAGGGACTAGCGGGGGAGTCGAGCAGTACTTC.

This chain uses TRBV4-2 with TRBJ1-2; D might be TRBD1 (6 bases). V lost 3 bases and J 4 bases, leaving 21 bases between the germline ends. The length of the CDR3 is 17 residues. CDR1 is LGHNA and CDR2 is YNFKEQ in the germline V gene. The CDR3 bases are TGTGCCAGCAGCCATCTGGGCGGGGGGCGAGTGGGCTATGGCTACACCTTC. As protein: CASSHLGGGRVGYGYTF.

CDR3 sequence: CASSPSRLASNEQFF. As DNA, the CDR3 is TGTGCCAGCAGTCCGTCGCGACTAGCGAGCAATGAGCAGTTCTTC. The chain employs TRBV28 and TRBJ2-1, with 8 bases matching TRBD2. The CDR3 covers 15 residues. V shed 5 bases, J shed 6 bases, and the junction held 9 bases outside the gene matches. Germline assignment: CDR1 MDHEN and CDR2 SYDVKM. Full variable domain (remainder filled in from reference TRBV28 and TRBJ2-1): DVKVTQSSRYLVKRTGEKVFLECVQDMDHENMFWYRQDPGLGLRLIYFSYDVKMKEKGDIPEGYSVSREKKERFSLILESASTNQTSMYLCASSPSRLASNEQFFGPGTRLTVL.

This clone appeared a few times. The gene calls are TRBV4-2 and TRBJ1-5; 9 nucleotides align to TRBD1. The length of the CDR3 is 14 residues. V was clipped by 2 bases and J by 6 bases; unmatched bases: 2. CDR1 LGHNA and CDR2 YNFKEQ come from the germline V gene. The CDR3 protein is CASSQNRGRQPQHF. The CDR3 DNA is TGTGCCAGCAGCCAAAACAGGGGGCGTCAGCCCCAGCATTTT.

This clone was seen more than once but under ten times. V and J are TRBV19 and TRBJ2-5; TRBD1 might be the D (5 bases). The germline V gene encodes CDR1 LNHDA and CDR2 SQIVND (reference sequence). V was shortened by 3 bases and J by 4 bases, with 12 bases between the two germline ends. CDR3 length: 14 residues. CDR3: CASSIRGRSETQYF. In nucleotides, the CDR3 is TGTGCCAGTAGTATTAGGGGAAGATCAGAGACCCAGTACTTC.

J is TRBJ2-5 and V is TRBV27; 10 bases agree with TRBD1. Germline V gene lookup returns CDR1 MNHEY and CDR2 SMNVEV (reference sequence). V lost 6 bases and J lost 5; bases outside the gene matches: 9. CDR3 length: 15 residues. The CDR3 loop is CASRGTGAAWETQYF. CDR3 in DNA: TGTGCCAGCAGGGGGACAGGGGCCGCGTGGGAGACCCAGTACTTC.

The rearrangement links TRBV11-2 to TRBJ2-3; 7 bases agree with TRBD2. CDR3 length equals 14 residues. Germline CDR1 is SGHAT and CDR2 is FQNNGV. The V segment lost 1 base and the J segment 6 bases; nucleotides outside the gene matches: 4. CDR3 sequence (DNA): TGTGCCAGCAGCTTAGGGACCGGGGGGGATACGCAGTATTTT. This translates into CASSLGTGGDTQYF.

This chain links TRBV2 with TRBJ2-3, with D perhaps matching TRBD1 (6 bases). V dropped 6 bases and J dropped 2 bases, with 9 bases sitting between them. The germline gives CDR1 SNHLY, CDR2 FYNNEI. The length of the CDR3 is 13 residues. The CDR3 spells CASSRTVTDTQYF. The CDR3 DNA sequence: TGTGCCAGCAGCCGGACAGTCACAGATACGCAGTATTTT.

J is TRBJ2-7 and V is TRBV19; 8 bases are shared with TRBD1. The CDR3 has 13 amino acids. Germline trimming cut 4 bases from V and 6 bases from J; bases unmatched to any gene: 5. From germline, CDR1 is LNHDA and CDR2 SQIVND (reference sequence). In DNA, the CDR3 is TGTGCCAGTAGTAAGGCAGGGGGCGGCGAGCAGTACTTC. It encodes CASSKAGGGEQYF.

This chain uses TRBV15 with TRBJ2-3; D is ambiguous. The CDR3 is 13 amino acids. Germline values: CDR1 LNHNV, CDR2 YYDKDF (reference sequence). Trimming took 1 base from V and 1 from J, leaving 3 bases between them. CDR3 protein: CATSRGGTDTQYF. CDR3 coding DNA: TGTGCCACCAGCAGAGGAGGCACAGATACGCAGTATTTT. Variable domain in full (rest from reference TRBV15 and TRBJ2-3): DAMVIQNPRYQVTQFGKPVTLSCSQTLNHNVMYWYQQKSSQAPKLLFHYYDKDFNNEADTPDNFQSRRPNTSFCFLDIRSPGLGDTAMYLCATSRGGTDTQYFGPGTRLTVL.

CDR3 region: CASSIEASGSYEQYF. As DNA, the CDR3 is TGTGCCAGTAGTATAGAGGCTAGCGGGTCCTACGAGCAGTACTTC. The chain combines TRBV19 with TRBJ2-7, with 8 bases aligning to TRBD2. The CDR3 covers 15 residues. From germline, CDR1 is LNHDA and CDR2 SQIVND (reference sequence). Losses at the gene ends were 0 bases for V and 1 base for J; bases not matched to a gene: 2.

V gene TRBV6-5 combines with J gene TRBJ1-5; D perhaps matches TRBD1 (6 bases). V lost 6 bases and J 4 bases, leaving 13 bases between the germline ends. Germline V CDR1 and CDR2: MNHEY, SVGAGI. CDR3 size: 14 residues. This chain's CDR3 is CASRGGTSNQPQHF. Here the CDR3 DNA reads TGTGCCAGCAGGGGTGGGACATCTAATCAGCCCCAGCATTTT.

V gene TRBV2 combines with J gene TRBJ1-2, with 7 positions matching TRBD1. The J segment lost 2 bases and the V segment lost 7 bases, leaving 10 bases of the junction unmatched. The CDR3 covers 15 residues. Germline CDR1 SNHLY, CDR2 FYNNEI. Written as DNA, the CDR3 is TGTGCCAGCACCCTCCGGACAGGAACAAACTATGGCTACACCTTC. It codes for CASTLRTGTNYGYTF.

This clone occurred once. The V call is TRBV4-1, the J call TRBJ2-1, with a weak D call TRBD2 (9 bases). The CDR3 has 18 amino acids. Per the germline V gene, CDR1 is MGHRA and CDR2 is YSYEKL. Deletions cut 4 bases from V and 4 bases from J, with 23 bases between. CDR3 coding DNA: TGCGCCAGCAGCCTCAGGGGGCCTAGCGGGGTATCTTACAATGAGCAGTTCTTC. This codes for CASSLRGPSGVSYNEQFF.

The J gene is TRBJ1-3, the V gene TRBV19, with D possibly matching TRBD1 (5 bases). The germline V gene has CDR1 LNHDA and CDR2 SQIVND (reference sequence). V was trimmed by 6 bases and J by 0 bases, leaving 12 bases between them. This CDR3 comprises 15 residues. The DNA for the CDR3 is TGTGCCAGTAGCGAACAGGTGTTCTCTGGAAACACCATATATTTT. It translates to CASSEQVFSGNTIYF.

The chain's CDR3 is CASSMGQGTAEAFF. CDR3 nucleotide sequence: TGTGCCAGTAGTATGGGGCAGGGGACCGCTGAAGCTTTCTTT. The chain joins TRBV19 to TRBJ1-1; D is possibly TRBD1 (6 bases). Between the trimmed V and J ends, which lost 3 bases and 6 bases, there was a span of 14 bases. Per germline, CDR1 LNHDA and CDR2 SQIVND (reference sequence). The CDR3 loop spans 14 amino acids.

The rearrangement joins TRBV10-3 to TRBJ2-3, with 8 bases matching TRBD1. The CDR3 extends over 13 amino acids. The junction had 3 bases not matched to a gene; V was cut back by 6 bases and J by 4 bases. The germline V gene has CDR1 ENHRY and CDR2 SYGVKD. In nucleotides, the CDR3 is TGTGCCATCAGAACGACAGGGGCAGATACGCAGTATTTT. This codes for CAIRTTGADTQYF.

V and J are TRBV7-2 and TRBJ1-1, with 7 nucleotides matching TRBD1. Germline lookup yields CDR1 SGHTA and CDR2 FQGNSA. This CDR3 region has 14 residues. After removal of 2 bases from V and 6 bases from J, the junction contained 6 bases not matched to a gene. CDR3 in DNA: TGTGCCAGCAGCTTAAGACAGGGATTCGCTGAAGCTTTCTTT. Translating gives CASSLRQGFAEAFF.

The V and J genes are TRBV6-1 and TRBJ1-6; D is unclear. Looked up from germline, CDR1 is MNHNS and CDR2 is SASEGT. The V and J ends lost 1 base and 10 bases respectively, with 11 bases between them. The CDR3 sequence is 14 residues long. The CDR3 nucleotides read TGTGCCAGCAGTGAAGGGACTACGGGGTCACCCCTCCACTTT. Translation gives CASSEGTTGSPLHF.

The V gene is TRBV7-8, the J gene TRBJ2-3; D not certain. This CDR3 region has 17 residues. Trimming took off 2 bases at V and 1 base at J, with 16 bases between the two ends. Germline CDR1 reads SGHVS; CDR2 reads FQNEAQ. CDR3 nucleotide sequence: TGTGCCAGCAGCTTACTGGTTGAGCATCTAGGCACAGATACGCAGTATTTT. Amino acid sequence: CASSLLVEHLGTDTQYF. The full variable domain, in which reference TRBV7-8 and TRBJ2-3 provide the parts outside the CDR3, is GAGVSQSPRYKVAKRGQDVALRCDPISGHVSLFWYQQALGQGPEFLTYFQNEAQLDKSGLPSDRFFAERPEGSVSTLKIQRTQQEDSAVYLCASSLLVEHLGTDTQYFGPGTRLTVL.

The genes are TRBV7-9 and TRBJ1-2; 7 bases map to TRBD1. The CDR3 length is 14 residues. Germline CDR1 and CDR2: SEHNR and FQNEAQ (reference sequence). V shed 7 bases, J shed 3 bases, and the junction held 8 bases outside the gene matches. CDR3: CASNQGVLDYGYTF. The CDR3 nucleotides are TGTGCCAGCAACCAGGGGGTATTAGACTATGGCTACACCTTC.

The V gene is TRBV30, the J gene TRBJ1-6, with a weak D call TRBD1 (6 bases). The CDR3 is 13 residues long. The V end was cut by 4 bases, the J end by 5 bases, with 9 bases between. The germline V gene has CDR1 GTSNPN and CDR2 SVGIG (reference sequence). The CDR3 loop is CAWTRTDNSPLHF. The CDR3 nucleotides are TGTGCCTGGACCCGGACAGATAATTCACCCCTCCACTTT. The whole variable domain, remainder taken from reference TRBV30 and TRBJ1-6, is SQTIHQWPATLVQPVGSPLSLECTVEGTSNPNLYWYRQAAGRGLQLLFYSVGIGQISSEVPQNLSASRPQDRQFILSSKKLLLSDSGFYLCAWTRTDNSPLHFGNGTRLTVT.

The rearrangement joins TRBV14 to TRBJ1-6, with 7 bases fitting TRBD1. Trimming removed 5 bases from V and 5 bases from J; junction bases left unmatched: 3. This CDR3 contains 14 residues. Germline V gene sequence: CDR1 SGHDN, CDR2 FVKESK. CDR3 nucleotides: TGTGCCAGCAGCGGACAGGCCCATAATTCACCCCTCCACTTT. This gives the protein CASSGQAHNSPLHF.

This clone was counted only a few times. The chain has TRBV29-1 and TRBJ1-1, with D tentatively TRBD1 (6 bases). Germline values: CDR1 SQVTM, CDR2 ANQGSEA. V lost 7 bases and J 4 bases, leaving 19 bases between the germline ends. The CDR3 length is 14 residues. For the CDR3, the DNA is TGCAGCGGTACGGGGGGGGCGTTGAGCACTGAAGCTTTCTTT. This sequence encodes CSGTGGALSTEAFF.